Below, 23 T cell receptor beta chains from the same sample are listed, as sequenced in a study of OX40 agonist ivuxolimab in advanced cancers. Libraries were prepared by immunoSEQ multiplex PCR; TCRdb keeps only in-frame clonotypes and omits some of them. The sample has approximately 86,000 clones, around 84% seen once; the top ten hold around 6%. Sequencing used CD4+ or CD8+ T cells sorted from blood, obtained in a trial of the OX40 agonist ivuxolimab. These TCRs come from an adult with an advanced solid tumor such as melanoma, head and neck, liver or kidney cancer.

This clone was seen just once. The chain is built from TRBV5-1 and TRBJ1-1; 10 nucleotides align to TRBD1. Germline V gene sequence: CDR1 SGHRS, CDR2 YFSETQ. With V trimmed by 5 bases and J by 1 base, 5 bases remained unmatched. The CDR3 length is 15 residues. CDR3 residues: CASRDRGDRNTEAFF. DNA of the CDR3: TGCGCCAGCAGGGACAGGGGGGATAGGAACACTGAAGCTTTCTTT.

CDR3: CASCSGWFTEAFF. The CDR3 region has the DNA TGTGCCAGCTGTTCAGGGTGGTTTACTGAAGCTTTCTTT. This chain uses TRBV2 with TRBJ1-1; perhaps TRBD1 as D (5 bases). The CDR3 totals 13 residues. With 8 bases removed from V and 5 bases from J, the gap between germline ends came to 15 bases. Germline loops: CDR1 SNHLY, CDR2 FYNNEI.

This chain connects TRBV13 to TRBJ1-3; D not resolved. This CDR3 comprises 15 residues. CDR1 and CDR2 from the germline V gene are PRHDT and FYEKMQ (reference sequence). V was trimmed by 5 bases and J by 0 bases, leaving 11 bases between them. CDR3 residues: CASSLAQPSGNTIYF. Here the CDR3 DNA reads TGTGCCAGCAGCCTAGCCCAGCCCTCTGGAAACACCATATATTTT.

The chain employs TRBV11-2 and TRBJ1-2; no clear D gene. V lost 2 bases, J lost 3 bases, and 13 bases lay in between. This CDR3 is built from 15 residues. The V gene's germline CDR1 is SGHAT and CDR2 FQNNGV. DNA of the CDR3: TGTGCCAGCAGCTTAATGGGAAACCGGGACTATGGCTACACCTTC. Translation gives CASSLMGNRDYGYTF.

The chain employs TRBV11-2 and TRBJ2-2; 10 bases align to TRBD1. CDR3 length: 16 residues. CDR1 is SGHAT and CDR2 is FQNNGV in the germline V gene. V trimming: 5 bases; J trimming: 5 bases; junction bases outside the gene matches: 8. CDR3 in amino acids: CASSQRPGQGTGELFF. The CDR3 region has the DNA TGTGCCAGCAGCCAACGGCCGGGACAGGGGACCGGGGAGCTGTTTTTT.

This rearrangement joins TRBV28 to TRBJ1-3; D unclear. The CDR3 has 14 amino acids. Trimming stripped 2 bases from V and 2 bases from J, with 7 bases between. Per the germline V gene, CDR1 is MDHEN and CDR2 is SYDVKM. CDR3 amino acids: CASSLPEAGNTIYF. The CDR3 nucleotides are TGTGCCAGCAGTTTACCGGAGGCTGGAAACACCATATATTTT. The full variable domain, rest sourced from reference TRBV28 and TRBJ1-3, is DVKVTQSSRYLVKRTGEKVFLECVQDMDHENMFWYRQDPGLGLRLIYFSYDVKMKEKGDIPEGYSVSREKKERFSLILESASTNQTSMYLCASSLPEAGNTIYFGEGSWLTVV.

The CDR3 reads CASSADNNYGYTF. DNA for the CDR3: TGTGCCAGCAGTGCTGACAACAACTATGGCTACACCTTC. The V and J genes are TRBV2 and TRBJ1-2; D call uncertain. V was cut by 4 bases and J by 2 bases, with 8 bases left in between. The CDR3 is 13 amino acids. The germline V gene has CDR1 SNHLY and CDR2 FYNNEI. Using reference TRBV2 and TRBJ1-2 for the parts outside the CDR3, the full variable domain is EPEVTQTPSHQVTQMGQEVILRCVPISNHLYFYWYRQILGQKVEFLVSFYNNEISEKSEIFDDQFSVERPDGSNFTLKIRSTKLEDSAMYFCASSADNNYGYTFGSGTRLTVV.

This clone was observed a few times. The CDR3 region is CASSWTGRADTQYF. The CDR3 DNA follows: TGTGCCAGCAGCTGGACGGGGAGGGCAGATACGCAGTATTTT. The rearrangement links TRBV11-3 to TRBJ2-3, with TRBD2 identical over 7 bases. The CDR3 length is 14 residues. Per the germline V gene, CDR1 is SGHNT and CDR2 is YENEEA. V shed 4 bases and J 4 bases; nucleotides not matched to a gene: 5. The full variable domain, in which reference TRBV11-3 and TRBJ2-3 provide the parts outside the CDR3, is EAGVVQSPRYKIIEKKQPVAFWCNPISGHNTLYWYLQNLGQGPELLIRYENEEAVDDSQLPKDRFSAERLKGVDSTLKIQPAELGDSAVYLCASSWTGRADTQYFGPGTRLTVL.

V gene TRBV29-1 combines with J gene TRBJ2-2; tentative D call: TRBD2 (6 bases). Per the germline V gene, CDR1 is SQVTM and CDR2 is ANQGSEA. The CDR3 runs to 14 residues. The V end lost 5 bases, the J end lost 5 bases, and 15 bases lay between the germline ends. CDR3 in amino acids: CSVRTGDGTGELFF. The CDR3 DNA sequence: TGCAGCGTTCGAACGGGAGACGGAACCGGGGAGCTGTTTTTT.

In its sample, this clone was seen once. The V and J genes are TRBV4-1 and TRBJ2-5, with a tentative D call TRBD2 (5 bases). This CDR3 contains 16 residues. Trimming pared 1 base from V and 5 bases from J, leaving 17 bases between. Germline lookup yields CDR1 MGHRA and CDR2 YSYEKL. The CDR3 nucleotides read TGCGCCAGCAGCCAAGTTAACGCGGAGTCGGGGGAGACCCAGTACTTC. Amino acid sequence: CASSQVNAESGETQYF.

J is TRBJ2-1 and V is TRBV7-9; D is unclear. With 1 base removed from V and 10 bases from J, the gap between germline ends came to 17 bases. CDR1 is SEHNR, CDR2 FQNEAQ, per germline (reference sequence). The CDR3 has 15 amino acids. The CDR3 DNA is TGTGCCAGCAGCTTAGGTCAGCCGAACGGAATGGAGCAGTTCTTC. This sequence encodes CASSLGQPNGMEQFF.

The genes are TRBV5-1 and TRBJ1-1, with unresolved D. This CDR3 spans 13 amino acids. Looked up from germline, CDR1 is SGHRS and CDR2 is YFSETQ. V lost 6 bases and J 0 bases, leaving 9 bases between the germline ends. CDR3 nucleotides: TGCGCCAGCACGCGTGCCATGAACACTGAAGCTTTCTTT. Translation gives CASTRAMNTEAFF.

V is TRBV7-2 and J is TRBJ2-5; D unresolved. The ends were cut back, 1 base at V and 4 bases at J, with 13 bases in the middle. The V gene's germline CDR1 is SGHTA and CDR2 FQGNSA. This CDR3 is 15 amino acids long. This CDR3 reads CASSLVHTSAETQYF. The CDR3 coding sequence is TGTGCCAGCAGCTTAGTCCACACCTCCGCAGAGACCCAGTACTTC.

The chain uses TRBV13 and TRBJ2-3; TRBD1 is a possible D gene (6 bases). Trimming removed 2 bases at V and 1 base at J, with 13 bases between. CDR1 is PRHDT, CDR2 FYEKMQ, per germline (reference sequence). CDR3 length: 16 amino acids. The CDR3 coding sequence is TGTGCCAGCAGCTTACGAGGCAGGGGTGGCACAGATACGCAGTATTTT. It specifies CASSLRGRGGTDTQYF.

The chain links TRBV4-2 to TRBJ2-2, with a weak D call TRBD2 (5 bases). The germline V and J ends were trimmed by 0 bases and 5 bases, with 13 bases remaining between them. Germline V gene data show CDR1 as LGHNA and CDR2 as YNFKEQ. The CDR3 runs 16 residues. The CDR3 here is CASSQEGRDATGELFF. The CDR3 DNA reads TGTGCCAGCAGCCAAGAGGGCCGGGATGCTACCGGGGAGCTGTTTTTT.

V is TRBV7-8 and J is TRBJ1-5; possibly TRBD1 for D (5 bases). Per germline, CDR1 SGHVS and CDR2 FQNEAQ. This CDR3 has 15 residues. Trimming left V 2 bases short and J 6 bases short, with 14 bases between. CDR3 loop: CASSLRLGATQPQHF. CDR3 DNA: TGTGCCAGCAGCTTACGTCTCGGGGCAACTCAGCCCCAGCATTTT.

The chain recombines TRBV19 with TRBJ1-5; possibly TRBD1 for D (5 bases). Germline-derived CDR1 and CDR2 are LNHDA and SQIVND (reference sequence). Trimming took 1 base from V and 5 from J, leaving 12 bases between them. This CDR3 is built from 15 residues. The chain's CDR3 is CASSIVGTGYQPQHF. CDR3 coding DNA: TGTGCCAGTAGTATAGTTGGGACGGGGTATCAGCCCCAGCATTTT.

This clone was seen at least ten times. The V gene is TRBV4-1, the J gene TRBJ2-5; D might be TRBD1 (5 bases). This CDR3 has 15 residues. Per germline, CDR1 MGHRA and CDR2 YSYEKL. V was cut by 1 base and J by 1 base, with 10 bases left in between. The CDR3 here is CASSQVWTSQETQYF. The CDR3 DNA reads TGCGCCAGCAGCCAAGTTTGGACAAGCCAAGAGACCCAGTACTTC.

The chain couples TRBV7-3 to TRBJ2-1; D is ambiguous. CDR3 length equals 13 residues. CDR1 SGHTA and CDR2 FQGTGA come from the germline V gene. Trimming cost V 1 base and J 9 bases, with 10 bases left between them. The CDR3 bases are TGTGCCAGCAGCTTAATGTCCTACGGTGAGCAGTTCTTC. It is translated as CASSLMSYGEQFF. Together with reference TRBV7-3 and TRBJ2-1, the CDR3 gives the full variable domain: GAGVSQTPSNKVTEKGKYVELRCDPISGHTALYWYRQSLGQGPEFLIYFQGTGAADDSGLPNDRFFAVRPEGSVSTLKIQRTERGDSAVYLCASSLMSYGEQFFGPGTRLTVL.

Details on this clone: This CDR3 is missing its conserved last phenylalanine or tryptophan, likely due to a read error. The J gene is TRBJ1-2, the V gene TRBV19; no clear D. Trimming cost V 10 bases and J 6 bases, with 12 bases left between them. Germline V lookup: CDR1 LNHDA, CDR2 SQIVND (reference sequence). The CDR3 runs 11 residues. The CDR3 DNA follows: TGTGCCACCCAAAAGGTGGATGGCTACACCCTC. Its translation: CATQKVDGYTL.

The chain joins TRBV7-9 to TRBJ1-3, with D possibly being TRBD1 (6 bases). The CDR3 has 15 residues. Germline CDR1 and CDR2: SEHNR and FQNEAQ (reference sequence). V lost 2 bases and J 2 bases, leaving 10 bases between the germline ends. In DNA, the CDR3 is TGTGCCAGCAGCTTAATTGAGGGGGCTGGAAACACCATATATTTT. Its protein product is CASSLIEGAGNTIYF.

The V and J genes are TRBV5-6 and TRBJ1-5, with D possibly TRBD1 on 6 matching bases. CDR3 length equals 19 residues. Germline CDR1 is SGHDT and CDR2 is YYEEEE. V lost 2 bases and J lost 0, with 21 bases in between. Written as DNA, the CDR3 is TGTGCCAGCAGCTTTGACGGGACACCCTGGGGCTATAGCAATCAGCCCCAGCATTTT. Protein: CASSFDGTPWGYSNQPQHF.

The J gene is TRBJ2-2, the V gene TRBV7-2; 9 bases are a match to TRBD1. The CDR3 totals 15 residues. Germline V gives CDR1 SGHTA, CDR2 FQGNSA. The V gene end was trimmed by 3 bases and the J gene end by 4 bases; junction bases not matched to a gene: 3. The CDR3 DNA reads TGTGCCAGCAGCTTCACAGGGGGCAGCACCGGGGAGCTGTTTTTT. It specifies CASSFTGGSTGELFF.